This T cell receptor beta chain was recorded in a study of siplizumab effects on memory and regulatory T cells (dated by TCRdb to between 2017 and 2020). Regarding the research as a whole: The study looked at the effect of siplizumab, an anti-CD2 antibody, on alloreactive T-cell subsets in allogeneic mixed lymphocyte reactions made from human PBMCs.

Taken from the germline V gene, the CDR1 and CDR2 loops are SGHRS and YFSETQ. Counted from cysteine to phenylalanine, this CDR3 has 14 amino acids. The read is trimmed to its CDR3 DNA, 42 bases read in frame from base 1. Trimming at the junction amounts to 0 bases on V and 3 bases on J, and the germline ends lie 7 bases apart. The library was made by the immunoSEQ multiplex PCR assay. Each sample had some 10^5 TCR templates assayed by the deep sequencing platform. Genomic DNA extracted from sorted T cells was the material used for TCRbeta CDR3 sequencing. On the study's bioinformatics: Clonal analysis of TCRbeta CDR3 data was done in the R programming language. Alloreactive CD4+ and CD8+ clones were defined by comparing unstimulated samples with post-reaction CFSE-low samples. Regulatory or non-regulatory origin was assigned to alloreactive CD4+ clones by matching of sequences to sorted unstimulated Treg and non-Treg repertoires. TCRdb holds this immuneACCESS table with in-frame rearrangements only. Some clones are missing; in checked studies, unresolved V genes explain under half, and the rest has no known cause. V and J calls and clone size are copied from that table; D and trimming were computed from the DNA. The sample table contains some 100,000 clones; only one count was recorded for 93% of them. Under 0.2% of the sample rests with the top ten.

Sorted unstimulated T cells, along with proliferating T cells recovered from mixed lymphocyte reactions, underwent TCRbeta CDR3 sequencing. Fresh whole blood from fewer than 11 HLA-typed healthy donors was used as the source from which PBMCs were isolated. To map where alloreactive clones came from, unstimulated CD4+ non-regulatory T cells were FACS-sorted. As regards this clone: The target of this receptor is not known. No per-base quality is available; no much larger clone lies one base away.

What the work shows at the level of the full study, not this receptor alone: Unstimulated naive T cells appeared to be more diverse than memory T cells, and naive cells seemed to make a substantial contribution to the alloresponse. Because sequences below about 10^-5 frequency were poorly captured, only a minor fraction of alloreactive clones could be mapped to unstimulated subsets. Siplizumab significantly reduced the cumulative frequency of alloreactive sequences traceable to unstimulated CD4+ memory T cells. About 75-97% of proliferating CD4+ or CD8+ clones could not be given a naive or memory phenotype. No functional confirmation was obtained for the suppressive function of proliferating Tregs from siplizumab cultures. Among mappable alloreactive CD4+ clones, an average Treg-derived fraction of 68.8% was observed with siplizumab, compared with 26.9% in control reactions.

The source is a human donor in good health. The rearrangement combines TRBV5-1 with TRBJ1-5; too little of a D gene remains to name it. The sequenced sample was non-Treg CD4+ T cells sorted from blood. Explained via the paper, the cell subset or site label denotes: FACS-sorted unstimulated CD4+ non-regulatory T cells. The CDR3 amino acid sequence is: CASSLDSHNQPQHF. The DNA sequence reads TGCGCCAGCAGCTTGGATAGCCACAATCAGCCCCAGCATTTT.